The source of this T cell receptor beta chain is a study of early T cells in non-severe SARS-CoV-2 infection. Study-wide context: Unsorted whole-blood RNA was sequenced in bulk, leaving chains unpaired.

Unique molecular identifiers were affixed to single, distinct cDNA molecules. TCRdb analysed the 5' RACE reads with MiXCR anew, one entry per CDR3 protein. The table shows 100,000 to 130,000 distinct CDR3 sequences, with roughly 12% occurring only once. Study conclusions and caveats: There was a bias toward anti-spike CD8 responses in VDJdb matching, which missed private and CD4 specificities.

The CDR3 is 17 residues long. The V end lost 4 bases, the J end lost 6 bases, and 22 bases lay between the germline ends. Germline CDR1 SGHRS, CDR2 YFSETQ. This clonotype appeared a few times. Its antigen is as yet unknown. The sample taken for sequencing was whole blood. The receptor was isolated from an adult who was a healthcare worker with PCR-confirmed SARS-CoV-2 infection or an uninfected control (not recorded which). The rearrangement joins TRBV5-1 to TRBJ2-2, with D perhaps TRBD2 (6 bases). The CDR3 protein is CASSLGGPIVVSGELFF. CDR3 nucleotide sequence: TGCGCCAGCAGCCTGGGAGGCCCCATAGTCGTCTCCGGGGAGCTGTTTTTT.